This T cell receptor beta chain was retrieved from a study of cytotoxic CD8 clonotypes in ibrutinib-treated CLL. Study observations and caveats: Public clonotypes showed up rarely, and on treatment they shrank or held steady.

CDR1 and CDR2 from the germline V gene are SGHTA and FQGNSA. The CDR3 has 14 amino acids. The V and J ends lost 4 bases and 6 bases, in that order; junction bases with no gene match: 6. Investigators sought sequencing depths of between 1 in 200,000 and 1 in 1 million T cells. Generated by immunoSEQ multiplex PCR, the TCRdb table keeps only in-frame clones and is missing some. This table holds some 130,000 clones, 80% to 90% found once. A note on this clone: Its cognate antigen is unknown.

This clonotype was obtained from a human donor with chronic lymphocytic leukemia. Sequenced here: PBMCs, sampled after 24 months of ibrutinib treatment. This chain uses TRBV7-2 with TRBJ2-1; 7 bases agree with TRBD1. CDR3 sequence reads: CASSSRQGFNEQFF. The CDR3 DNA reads TGTGCCAGCAGCTCAAGACAGGGTTTCAATGAGCAGTTCTTC.